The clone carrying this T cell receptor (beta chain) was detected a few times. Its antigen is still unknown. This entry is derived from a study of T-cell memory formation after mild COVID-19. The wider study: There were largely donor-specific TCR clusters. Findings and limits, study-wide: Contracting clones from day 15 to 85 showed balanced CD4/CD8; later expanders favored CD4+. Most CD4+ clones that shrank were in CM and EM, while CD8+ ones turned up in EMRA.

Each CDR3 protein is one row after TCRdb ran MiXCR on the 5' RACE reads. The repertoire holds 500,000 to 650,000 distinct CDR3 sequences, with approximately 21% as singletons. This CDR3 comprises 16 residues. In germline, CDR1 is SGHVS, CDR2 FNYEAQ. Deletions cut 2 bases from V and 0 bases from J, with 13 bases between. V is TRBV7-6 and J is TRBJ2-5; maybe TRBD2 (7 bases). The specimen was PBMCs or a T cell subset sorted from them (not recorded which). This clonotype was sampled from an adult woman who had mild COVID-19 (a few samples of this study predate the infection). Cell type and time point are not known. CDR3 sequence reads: CASSLRGGYYQETQYF. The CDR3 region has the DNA TGTGCCAGCAGCTTAAGGGGGGGCTACTACCAAGAGACCCAGTACTTC.